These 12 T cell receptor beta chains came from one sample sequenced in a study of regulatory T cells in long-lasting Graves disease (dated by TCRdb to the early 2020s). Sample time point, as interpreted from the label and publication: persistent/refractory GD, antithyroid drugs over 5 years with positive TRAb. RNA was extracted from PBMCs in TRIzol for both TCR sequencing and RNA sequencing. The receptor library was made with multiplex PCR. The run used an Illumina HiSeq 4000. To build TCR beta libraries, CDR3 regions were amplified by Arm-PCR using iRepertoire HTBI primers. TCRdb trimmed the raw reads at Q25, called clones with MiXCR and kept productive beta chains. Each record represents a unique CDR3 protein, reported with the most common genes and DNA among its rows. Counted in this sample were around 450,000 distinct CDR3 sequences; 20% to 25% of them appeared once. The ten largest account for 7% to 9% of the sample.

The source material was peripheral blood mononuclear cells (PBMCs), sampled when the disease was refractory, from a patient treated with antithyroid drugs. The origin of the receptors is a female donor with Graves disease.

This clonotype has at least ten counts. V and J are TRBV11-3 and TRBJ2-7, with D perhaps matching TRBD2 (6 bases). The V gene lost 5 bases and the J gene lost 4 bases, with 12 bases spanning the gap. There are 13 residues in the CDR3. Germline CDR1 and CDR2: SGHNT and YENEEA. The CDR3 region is CASSLVGGYEQYF. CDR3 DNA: TGTGCCAGCAGCCTCGTGGGGGGATACGAGCAGTACTTC. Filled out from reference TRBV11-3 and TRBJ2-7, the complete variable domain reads EAGVVQSPRYKIIEKKQPVAFWCNPISGHNTLYWYLQNLGQGPELLIRYENEEAVDDSQLPKDRFSAERLKGVDSTLKIQPAELGDSAVYLCASSLVGGYEQYFGPGTRLTVT.

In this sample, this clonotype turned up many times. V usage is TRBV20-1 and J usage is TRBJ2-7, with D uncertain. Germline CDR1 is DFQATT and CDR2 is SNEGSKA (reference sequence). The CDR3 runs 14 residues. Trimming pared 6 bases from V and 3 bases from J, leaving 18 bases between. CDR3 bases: TGCAGTGCGACGGGTCCAGATATGGTCTACGAGCAGTACTTC. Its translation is CSATGPDMVYEQYF.

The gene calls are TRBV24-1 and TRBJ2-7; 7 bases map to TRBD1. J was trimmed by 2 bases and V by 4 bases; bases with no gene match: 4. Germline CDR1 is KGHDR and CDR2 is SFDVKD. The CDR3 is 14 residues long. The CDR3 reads CATSEGRGTYEQYF. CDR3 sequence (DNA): TGTGCCACCAGTGAAGGCAGGGGGACCTACGAGCAGTACTTC.

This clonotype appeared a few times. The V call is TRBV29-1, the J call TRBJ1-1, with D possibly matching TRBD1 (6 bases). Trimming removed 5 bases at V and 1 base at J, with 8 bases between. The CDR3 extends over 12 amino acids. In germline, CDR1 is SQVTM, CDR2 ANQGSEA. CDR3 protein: CSVRTENTEAFF. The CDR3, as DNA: TGCAGCGTTAGGACAGAGAACACTGAAGCTTTCTTT.

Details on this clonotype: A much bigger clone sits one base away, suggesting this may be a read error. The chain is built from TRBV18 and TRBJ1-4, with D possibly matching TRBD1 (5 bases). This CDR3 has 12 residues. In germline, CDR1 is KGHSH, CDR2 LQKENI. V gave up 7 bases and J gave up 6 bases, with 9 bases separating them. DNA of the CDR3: TGTGCCAGCTTGGGGGGAGATGAAAAACTGTTTTTT. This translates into CASLGGDEKLFF.

The CDR3 DNA reads as TGTGCCACCAGCAGAGACGCTATGACCAACCAAGAGACCCAGTACTTC. Its protein is CATSRDAMTNQETQYF. This sequence joins TRBV15 and TRBJ2-5, with unresolved D. The CDR3 has 16 amino acids. The V end lost 0 bases, the J end lost 0 bases, and 11 bases lay between the germline ends. Germline CDR1 LNHNV, CDR2 YYDKDF (reference sequence).

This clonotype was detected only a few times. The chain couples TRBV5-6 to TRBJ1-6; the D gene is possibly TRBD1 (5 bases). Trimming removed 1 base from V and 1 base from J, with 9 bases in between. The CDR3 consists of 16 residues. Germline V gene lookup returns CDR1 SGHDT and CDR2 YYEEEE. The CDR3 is CASSLYGGSYNSPLHF. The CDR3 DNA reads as TGTGCCAGCAGCTTGTACGGGGGGTCCTATAATTCACCCCTCCACTTT.

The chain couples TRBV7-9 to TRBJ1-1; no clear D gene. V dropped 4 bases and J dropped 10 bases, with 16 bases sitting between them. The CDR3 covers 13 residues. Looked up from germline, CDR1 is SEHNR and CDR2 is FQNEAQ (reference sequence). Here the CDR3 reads CASSSPGGPGAFF. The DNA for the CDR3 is TGTGCCAGCAGCTCCCCGGGAGGCCCTGGAGCTTTCTTT.

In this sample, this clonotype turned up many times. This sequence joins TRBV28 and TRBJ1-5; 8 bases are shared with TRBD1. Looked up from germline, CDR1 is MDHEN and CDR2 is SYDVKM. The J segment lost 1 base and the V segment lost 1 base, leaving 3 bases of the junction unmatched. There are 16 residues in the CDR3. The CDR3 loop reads CASSLSRGLSNQPQHF. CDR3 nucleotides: TGTGCCAGCAGTTTATCCAGGGGGCTCAGCAATCAGCCCCAGCATTTT.

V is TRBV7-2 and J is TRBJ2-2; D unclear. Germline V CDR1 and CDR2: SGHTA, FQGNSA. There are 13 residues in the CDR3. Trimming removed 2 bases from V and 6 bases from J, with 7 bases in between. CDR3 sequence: CASSLNNPGELFF. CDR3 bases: TGTGCCAGCAGCTTAAACAATCCCGGGGAGCTGTTTTTT.

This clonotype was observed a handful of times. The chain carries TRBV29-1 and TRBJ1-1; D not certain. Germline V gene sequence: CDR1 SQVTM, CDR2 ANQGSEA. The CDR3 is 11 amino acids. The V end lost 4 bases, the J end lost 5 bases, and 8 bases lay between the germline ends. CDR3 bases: TGCAGCGTTGGGCAGCCTACTGAAGCTTTCTTT. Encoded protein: CSVGQPTEAFF.

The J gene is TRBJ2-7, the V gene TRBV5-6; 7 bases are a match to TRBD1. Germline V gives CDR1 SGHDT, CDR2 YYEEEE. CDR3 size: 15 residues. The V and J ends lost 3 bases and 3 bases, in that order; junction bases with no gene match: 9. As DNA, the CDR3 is TGTGCCAGCAGCTCGCGACAGGGACGCGGCTACGAGCAGTACTTC. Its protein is CASSSRQGRGYEQYF.